This entry lists 25 T cell receptor beta chains sequenced from one sample in a study of T cells in Graves' hyperthyroidism and ophthalmopathy (dated by TCRdb to the late 2010s). Preparation of the library involved multiplex PCR. Sequenced using an Illumina HiSeq 2000. The TCR beta CDR3 regions were amplified from the RNA transcripts. A first-round RT-PCR of the TCR CDR3 used the HTBI primer set with the Qiagen OneStep RT-PCR kit. The public reads were reprocessed in TCRdb via fastp at Q25 and MiXCR, keeping in-frame beta chains. Duplicate CDR3 protein sequences are folded into a single record with the most common DNA and genes. Present in this sample are some 720,000 distinct CDR3 sequences, 16% of which were seen just once. The ten largest account for roughly 8% of the sample. Sequencing input: blood. These receptors were taken from a man aged 18 to 30 with Graves' hyperthyroidism.

Only a few counts were recorded for this clonotype. This chain uses TRBV30 with TRBJ2-4; the D call may be TRBD1 or TRBD2 (5 bases each). Germline CDR1 is GTSNPN and CDR2 is SVGIG (reference sequence). The CDR3 is made up of 15 amino acids. V dropped 2 bases and J dropped 0 bases, with 11 bases sitting between them. The CDR3 protein is CAWSPLGEAKNIQYF. In nucleotides, the CDR3 is TGTGCCTGGAGTCCCCTGGGGGAAGCCAAAAACATTCAGTACTTC.

This clonotype was recorded at least ten times. The chain is built from TRBV2 and TRBJ2-3; TRBD2 might be the D (5 bases). The V end was cut by 1 base, the J end by 6 bases, with 11 bases between. This CDR3 has 14 residues. In germline, CDR1 is SNHLY, CDR2 FYNNEI. CDR3 in amino acids: CASSEGSVRDTQYF. The CDR3 DNA sequence: TGTGCCAGCAGTGAAGGTAGCGTCCGGGATACGCAGTATTTT.

This clonotype was seen ten or more times. The chain recombines TRBV2 with TRBJ2-3, with TRBD1 matching over 8 bases. V gave up 9 bases and J gave up 2 bases; unmatched junction bases: 4. Germline CDR1 reads SNHLY; CDR2 reads FYNNEI. The CDR3 sequence is 13 residues long. CDR3 residues: CARGTGSTDTQYF. In DNA form, the CDR3 reads TGTGCCAGGGGGACAGGTTCCACAGATACGCAGTATTTT.

About this clonotype itself: Just one base apart from a much larger clone, this may be a read error. The J gene is TRBJ2-7, the V gene TRBV20-1; D unresolved. This CDR3 comprises 14 residues. Germline loops: CDR1 DFQATT, CDR2 SNEGSKA (reference sequence). The DNA of the CDR3 is TGCAGTGCTAGACAGACTCAAGGAGCCTACGAGCGGTACTTC. Residues: CSARQTQGAYERYF.

The chain is built from TRBV4-1 and TRBJ1-5, with D maybe TRBD1 (6 bases). The CDR3 covers 15 residues. From germline, CDR1 is MGHRA and CDR2 YSYEKL. V was cut by 1 base and J by 6 bases, with 13 bases left in between. Written as DNA, the CDR3 is TGCGCCAGCAGCCAAGTGGGGGCCGGATCTCAGCCCCAGCATTTT. Translated, it gives CASSQVGAGSQPQHF.

This clonotype was detected many times. The chain carries TRBV12-3 or TRBV12-4 and TRBJ2-5; D may be TRBD2 (5 bases). This CDR3 has 13 residues. V shed 6 bases and J shed 5 bases, with 13 bases lying between them. The chain's CDR3 is CASRRASLETQYF. As DNA, the CDR3 is TGTGCCAGCAGGCGGGCCTCCCTGGAGACCCAGTACTTC.

The chain employs TRBV5-8 and TRBJ2-5; the match to TRBD2 covers 8 bases. Germline CDR1 SGHTS, CDR2 YDEGEE. This CDR3 contains 14 residues. The trim removed 4 bases at V and 0 bases at J, leaving 2 bases unmatched. This chain's CDR3 is CASSPGGYQETQYF. CDR3 in DNA: TGTGCCAGCAGCCCGGGGGGGTACCAAGAGACCCAGTACTTC. Full variable domain (outside the CDR3, taken from reference TRBV5-8 and TRBJ2-5): EAGVTQSPTHLIKTRGQQATLRCSPISGHTSVYWYQQALGLGLQFLLWYDEGEERNRGNFPPRFSGRQFPNYSSELNVNALELEDSALYLCASSPGGYQETQYFGPGTRLLVL.

The chain has TRBV7-9 and TRBJ2-3, with D uncertain. Germline lookup yields CDR1 SEHNR and CDR2 FQNEAQ (reference sequence). The CDR3 length is 16 residues. The ends were cut back, 4 bases at V and 2 bases at J, with 16 bases in the middle. The CDR3 DNA follows: TGTGCCAGCAGCTCAACCTTGTACAGCCCCACAGATACGCAGTATTTT. Translating it yields CASSSTLYSPTDTQYF. The whole variable domain, filled in from reference TRBV7-9 and TRBJ2-3, reads DTGVSQNPRHKITKRGQNVTFRCDPISEHNRLYWYRQTLGQGPEFLTYFQNEAQLEKSRLLSDRFSAERPKGSFSTLEIQRTEQGDSAMYLCASSSTLYSPTDTQYFGPGTRLTVL.

This clonotype occurred many times. The chain carries TRBV7-2 and TRBJ2-1, with 7 bases identical to TRBD1. In germline, CDR1 is SGHTA, CDR2 FQGNSA. The CDR3 spans 12 residues. The junction had 5 bases not matched to a gene; V was cut back by 5 bases and J by 10 bases. The CDR3 bases are TGTGCCAGCAGCAGACAGGGTTGGGAGCAGTTCTTC. Amino acids: CASSRQGWEQFF.

This chain joins TRBV3-1 and TRBJ1-3; D unresolved. Trimming cost V 3 bases and J 2 bases, with 5 bases left between them. Germline V gene lookup returns CDR1 LGHDT and CDR2 YNNKEL (reference sequence). The CDR3 has 13 amino acids. CDR3 coding DNA: TGTGCCAGCAGCCAGACACCTGGAAACACCATATATTTT. As protein: CASSQTPGNTIYF. Filled out from reference TRBV3-1 and TRBJ1-3, the complete variable domain reads DTAVSQTPKYLVTQMGNDKSIKCEQNLGHDTMYWYKQDSKKFLKIMFSYNNKELIINETVPNRFSPKSPDKAHLNLHINSLELGDSAVYFCASSQTPGNTIYFGEGSWLTVV.

The table lists this clonotype with a few counts. The chain carries TRBV4-2 and TRBJ2-3, with D tentatively TRBD2 (6 bases). V was shortened by 4 bases and J by 5 bases, with 13 bases between the two germline ends. Germline CDR1 is LGHNA and CDR2 is YNFKEQ. The CDR3 has 14 residues. CDR3 in amino acids: CASSRPSEGDTQYF. The CDR3 DNA sequence: TGTGCCAGCAGCCGGCCTAGCGAGGGAGATACGCAGTATTTT.

V and J are TRBV5-1 and TRBJ2-7; TRBD1 matches 11 bases. Germline loops: CDR1 SGHRS, CDR2 YFSETQ. The CDR3 runs to 14 residues. V gave up 4 bases and J gave up 4 bases; unmatched junction bases: 4. CDR3: CASSTDRGRYEQYF. CDR3 DNA: TGCGCCAGCAGCACGGACAGGGGGCGTTACGAGCAGTACTTC.

This clonotype was recorded at least ten times. V usage is TRBV12-3 or TRBV12-4 and J usage is TRBJ1-2; D is ambiguous. This CDR3 has 13 residues. V shed 5 bases and J shed 4 bases, with 11 bases lying between them. The CDR3 DNA reads TGTGCCAGCAGTATGAGGGCTGGCTATGGCTACACCTTC. Its translation: CASSMRAGYGYTF.

This clonotype has at least ten counts. V gene TRBV28 combines with J gene TRBJ2-3; 11 positions agree with TRBD2. CDR3 size: 16 residues. Per germline, CDR1 MDHEN and CDR2 SYDVKM. V shed 5 bases and J 1 base; nucleotides not matched to a gene: 5. The CDR3 sequence: CASSARGLAGTDTQYF. The DNA of the CDR3 is TGTGCCAGCAGTGCCCGGGGACTAGCGGGCACAGATACGCAGTATTTT.

This clonotype was recorded at least ten times. The chain employs TRBV7-2 and TRBJ2-3; perhaps D is TRBD1 or TRBD2 (6 bases each). V was trimmed by 2 bases and J by 6 bases, leaving 15 bases between them. CDR1 is SGHTA and CDR2 is FQGNSA in the germline V gene. CDR3 length equals 15 residues. The CDR3 region has the DNA TGTGCCAGCAGCTTAACGGGGGCAGTTGGGGATACGCAGTATTTT. Encoded protein: CASSLTGAVGDTQYF.

In this sample, this clonotype turned up a few times. The rearrangement links TRBV5-5 to TRBJ2-2, with TRBD1 identical over 7 bases. This CDR3 has 14 amino acids. The V and J ends lost 5 bases and 6 bases, in that order; junction bases with no gene match: 7. Looked up from germline, CDR1 is SGHKS and CDR2 is YYEKEE (reference sequence). The CDR3 DNA reads as TGTGCCAGCAGACTACAGGGGTATGCCGGGGAGCTGTTTTTT. Protein sequence: CASRLQGYAGELFF.

This sequence joins TRBV7-9 and TRBJ1-5; D might be TRBD1 (5 bases). Trimming shortened V by 2 bases and J by 4 bases, and 12 bases separated the two germline ends. The CDR3 is 15 amino acids. Germline values: CDR1 SEHNR, CDR2 FQNEAQ (reference sequence). CDR3 in amino acids: CASSLNGADNQPQHF. CDR3 in DNA: TGTGCCAGCAGCTTAAACGGGGCTGATAATCAGCCCCAGCATTTT.

This clonotype was recorded a few times. V and J are TRBV5-1 and TRBJ2-3; TRBD1 aligns across 12 bases. Trimming cost V 4 bases and J 4 bases; bases outside gene matches: 4. This CDR3 is 15 amino acids long. Germline assignment: CDR1 SGHRS and CDR2 YFSETQ. The CDR3 sequence is CASSQGQGASDTQYF. Written as DNA, the CDR3 is TGCGCCAGCAGCCAGGGACAGGGGGCTTCAGATACGCAGTATTTT.

This clonotype was seen a handful of times. The chain recombines TRBV29-1 with TRBJ2-7; 7 bases are a match to TRBD1. After removal of 0 bases from V and 0 bases from J, the junction contained 5 bases not matched to a gene. The germline CDR1 and CDR2 sequences are SQVTM and ANQGSEA. The length of the CDR3 is 15 residues. CDR3 region: CSVEDLQGTSYEQYF. CDR3 bases: TGCAGCGTTGAAGATTTACAGGGGACCTCCTACGAGCAGTACTTC.

Comments on this clonotype: A much larger clone differs by one base, so this may be a read error. The chain links TRBV27 to TRBJ2-7; 11 bases align to TRBD2. V gave up 4 bases and J gave up 7 bases; unmatched junction bases: 6. The CDR3 covers 14 residues. Germline CDR1 is MNHEY and CDR2 is SMNVEV (reference sequence). The CDR3 reads CASSSYSGRDEQYF. The CDR3 DNA reads as TGTGCCAGCAGTTCCTATAGCGGGAGGGATGAGCAGTACTTC.

This chain links TRBV30 with TRBJ2-7, with a weak D call TRBD2 (5 bases). Trimming removed 1 base from V and 5 bases from J, with 18 bases in between. CDR3 length: 15 amino acids. In germline, CDR1 is GTSNPN, CDR2 SVGIG (reference sequence). The CDR3 loop is CAWSAQAVPRDEQYF. DNA for the CDR3: TGTGCCTGGAGTGCCCAAGCGGTCCCGAGGGACGAGCAGTACTTC.

V usage is TRBV20-1 and J usage is TRBJ1-1; tentative D call: TRBD1 (6 bases). V was pared by 3 bases and J by 0 bases, with 11 bases between. The CDR3 runs to 14 residues. In germline, CDR1 is DFQATT, CDR2 SNEGSKA (reference sequence). The CDR3, as DNA: TGCAGTGCTAGCAGGGGCCCGATGAACACTGAAGCTTTCTTT. Its protein is CSASRGPMNTEAFF.

This clonotype was counted at least ten times. The rearrangement uses TRBV2 and TRBJ2-3; tentative D call: TRBD2 (6 bases). CDR3 length: 14 amino acids. Germline loops: CDR1 SNHLY, CDR2 FYNNEI. The germline V and J ends were trimmed by 6 bases and 4 bases, with 14 bases remaining between them. CDR3 residues: CASSKSREADTQYF. CDR3 bases: TGTGCCAGCAGCAAATCCAGGGAGGCAGATACGCAGTATTTT.

This chain uses TRBV6-1 with TRBJ2-1; D is unclear. CDR3 size: 17 residues. The V and J ends lost 9 bases and 3 bases respectively, with 24 bases between them. Germline CDR1 MNHNS, CDR2 SASEGT. The CDR3 loop is CASRPIGRVGIYNEQFF. The CDR3 nucleotides read TGTGCCAGTAGGCCCATTGGCCGGGTAGGTATCTACAATGAGCAGTTCTTC.

This clonotype has more than one count but fewer than ten. The chain combines TRBV5-1 with TRBJ2-3; D unclear. This CDR3 comprises 14 residues. CDR1 and CDR2 (germline): SGHRS, YFSETQ. V lost 0 bases to trimming and J lost 4 bases, with 9 bases between them. The CDR3 region has the DNA TGCGCCAGCAGCTTGGTGCAATCCGCAGATACGCAGTATTTT. Its translation is CASSLVQSADTQYF.